This is a list of T cell receptor beta chains from one sample in a study of cytotoxic CD8 clonotypes in ibrutinib-treated CLL. Assay used: immunoSEQ multiplex PCR; TCRdb lists only in-frame clones, some missing. The sample contains more than 110,000 clones, more than 70% of which appear only once. Sequenced material: PBMCs, taken after 36 months of ibrutinib treatment. All receptors derive from a human donor with chronic lymphocytic leukemia. CDR3s include the opening cysteine and the closing phenylalanine or tryptophan. Each record gives: clone size, J gene, V gene, D gene, CDR3 DNA, CDR3 protein. The D gene is left open where the match is weak. The size field is filled for only some rows; it gives once, few, many or a size class.

clone_size: -; j_call: TRBJ1-1; v_call: TRBV2; d_call: TRBD1; cdr3_nt: TGTGCCAGCAGCCAACAGGGGGCGCGGACTGAAGCTTTCTTT; cdr3_aa: CASSQQGARTEAFF
clone_size: -; j_call: TRBJ1-3; v_call: TRBV5-1; d_call: -; cdr3_nt: TGCGCCAGCAGCAGCGCCGGGGTCTTCTCTGGAAACACCATATATTTT; cdr3_aa: CASSSAGVFSGNTIYF
clone_size: once; j_call: TRBJ2-7; v_call: TRBV6-1; d_call: TRBD1; cdr3_nt: TGTGCCAGCAGGGGACAGTTCGATTCCTACGAGCAGTACTTC; cdr3_aa: CASRGQFDSYEQYF
clone_size: -; j_call: TRBJ2-2; v_call: TRBV29-1; d_call: -; cdr3_nt: TGCAGCGCAAAATTAGCATGGGGGTACACCGGGGAGCTGTTTTTT; cdr3_aa: CSAKLAWGYTGELFF
clone_size: once; j_call: TRBJ1-5; v_call: TRBV2; d_call: -; cdr3_nt: TGTGCCAGCAGTGCGGACGGTATTAGCAATCAGCCCCAGCATTTT; cdr3_aa: CASSADGISNQPQHF
clone_size: -; j_call: TRBJ2-2; v_call: TRBV11-2; d_call: -; cdr3_nt: TGTGCCAGCAGCTTAGGGAGGGTTGGTTTGGCCGGGGAGCTGTTTTTT; cdr3_aa: CASSLGRVGLAGELFF
clone_size: -; j_call: TRBJ2-4; v_call: TRBV9; d_call: -; cdr3_nt: TGTGCCAGCAGCGTCGGGACACCATTAGCCAAAAACATTCAGTACTTC; cdr3_aa: CASSVGTPLAKNIQYF
clone_size: -; j_call: TRBJ2-3; v_call: TRBV7-2; d_call: -; cdr3_nt: TGTGCCAGCAGGGCGGGCTTTGGCACAGATACGCAGTATTTT; cdr3_aa: CASRAGFGTDTQYF
clone_size: -; j_call: TRBJ1-1; v_call: TRBV2; d_call: -; cdr3_nt: TGTGCCAGCAGTCTGGGCAGGCGGAACACTGAAGCTTTCTTT; cdr3_aa: CASSLGRRNTEAFF
clone_size: few; j_call: TRBJ2-7; v_call: TRBV18; d_call: -; cdr3_nt: TGTGCCAGCTCTCATGGAGCTCCCTACGAGCAGTACTTC; cdr3_aa: CASSHGAPYEQYF
clone_size: -; j_call: TRBJ1-5; v_call: TRBV5-8; d_call: -; cdr3_nt: TGTGCCAGCAGCGAGGGGGGGCAGCCCCAGCATTTT; cdr3_aa: CASSEGGQPQHF